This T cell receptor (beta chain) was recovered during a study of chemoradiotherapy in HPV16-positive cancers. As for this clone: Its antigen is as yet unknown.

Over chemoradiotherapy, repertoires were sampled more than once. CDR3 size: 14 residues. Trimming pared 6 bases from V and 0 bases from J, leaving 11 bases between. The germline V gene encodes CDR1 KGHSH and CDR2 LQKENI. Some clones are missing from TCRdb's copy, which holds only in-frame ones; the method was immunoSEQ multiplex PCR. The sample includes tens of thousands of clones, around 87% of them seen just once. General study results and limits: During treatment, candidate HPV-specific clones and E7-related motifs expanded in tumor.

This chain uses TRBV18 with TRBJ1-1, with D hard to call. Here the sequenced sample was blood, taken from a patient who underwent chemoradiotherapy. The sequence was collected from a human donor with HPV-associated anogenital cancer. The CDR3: CASSLRALNTEAFF. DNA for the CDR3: TGTGCCAGCTCTCTTAGAGCTTTGAACACTGAAGCTTTCTTT.